This T cell receptor (beta chain) was profiled in a study of T-cell reconstitution after alpha-beta-depleted transplantation in children. Using unique molecular identifiers, the investigators prepared the TCRbeta library. One entry per CDR3 protein results from TCRdb running MiXCR on the PCR reads. The sample records 230,000 or so distinct CDR3 sequences, roughly a tenth being singletons. This CDR3 spans 14 amino acids. The germline V gene encodes CDR1 SGHTA and CDR2 FQGNSA. The V end was cut by 5 bases, the J end by 6 bases, with 17 bases between. The sample holds many counts of this clonotype. This clonotype originated in a human donor who donated a stem cell graft to a child with SCID. This chain joins TRBV7-2 and TRBJ2-7; perhaps TRBD2 as D (5 bases). The source material was PBMCs from the stem cell graft donor, sampled from the stem cell graft. The DNA of the CDR3 is TGTGCCAGCAGCCAAGAGTCGGGCACTAGCGAGCAGTACTTC. It translates to CASSQESGTSEQYF.